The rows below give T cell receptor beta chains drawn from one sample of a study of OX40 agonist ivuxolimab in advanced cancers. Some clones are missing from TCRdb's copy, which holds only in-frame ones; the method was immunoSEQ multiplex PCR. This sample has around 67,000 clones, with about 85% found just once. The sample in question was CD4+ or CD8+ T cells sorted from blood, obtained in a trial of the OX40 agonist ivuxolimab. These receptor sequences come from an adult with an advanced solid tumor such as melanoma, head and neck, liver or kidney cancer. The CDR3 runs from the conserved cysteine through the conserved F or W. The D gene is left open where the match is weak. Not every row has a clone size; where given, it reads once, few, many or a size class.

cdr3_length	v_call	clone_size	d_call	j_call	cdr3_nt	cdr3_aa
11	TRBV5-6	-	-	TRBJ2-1	TGTGCCAGCAGCTTTGCGGTTGAGCAGTTCTTC	CASSFAVEQFF
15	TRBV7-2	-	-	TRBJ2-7	TGTGCCAGCAGCGGACGTCAAGGCGGTGATGACGAGCAGTACTTC	CASSGRQGGDDEQYF
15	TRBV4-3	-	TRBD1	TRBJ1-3	TGCGCCAGCAGCCAAGCGGGACAGAGTGGAAACACCATATATTTT	CASSQAGQSGNTIYF
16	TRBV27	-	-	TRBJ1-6	TGTGCCAGCAGTCCAGAGTCAGGGCTTTGGAATTCACCCCTCCACTTT	CASSPESGLWNSPLHF
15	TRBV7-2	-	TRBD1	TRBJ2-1	TGTGCCAGCAGCTTGACTGGGGAGACAGGGAATGAGCAGTTCTTC	CASSLTGETGNEQFF
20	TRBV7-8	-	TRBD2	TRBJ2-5	TGTGCCAGCAGCTTAGGCTCGGTGGGGACTAGCGGGAGAAGGTGGGAGACCCAGTACTTC	CASSLGSVGTSGRRWETQYF
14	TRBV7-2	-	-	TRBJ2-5	TGTGCCAGCAGCTTAGACAGTGGCAGGGAGACCCAGTACTTC	CASSLDSGRETQYF
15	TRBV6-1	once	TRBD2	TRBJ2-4	TGTGCCAGCAGTCCCAGCGGGAGTGCCAAAAACATTCAGTACTTC	CASSPSGSAKNIQYF
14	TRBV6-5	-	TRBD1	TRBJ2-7	TGTGCCAGCACCCAGGACAGGGGATGGGGCGAGCAGTACTTC	CASTQDRGWGEQYF
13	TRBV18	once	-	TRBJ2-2	TGTGCCAGCTCACCACGGCTCACCGGGGAGCTGTTTTTT	CASSPRLTGELFF
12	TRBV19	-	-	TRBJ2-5	TGTGCCACCGGACTTCCCGGAGAGACCCAGTACTTC	CATGLPGETQYF
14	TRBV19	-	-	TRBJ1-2	TGTGCCAGTAGTCTATCCAGGGCCCCGGTTGGCTACACCTTC	CASSLSRAPVGYTF
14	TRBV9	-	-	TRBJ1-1	TGTGCCAGCAGCGTAGGTGAGGGAAGAACTGAAGCTTTCTTT	CASSVGEGRTEAFF
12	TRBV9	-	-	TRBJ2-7	TGTGCCAGCAGTGCGAGTTCCTACGAGCAGTACTTC	CASSASSYEQYF
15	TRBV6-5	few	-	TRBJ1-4	TGTGCCAGCAGTTACTCGACGAGGCCGCGGGAAAAACTGTTTTTT	CASSYSTRPREKLFF
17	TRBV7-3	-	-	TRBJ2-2	TGTGCCAGCAGCCCTAATTACGGGGTCCTGAACACCGGGGAGCTGTTTTTT	CASSPNYGVLNTGELFF
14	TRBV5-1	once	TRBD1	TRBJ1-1	TGCGCCAGCAGCTGGGACAGGGTCAACACTGAAGCTTTCTTT	CASSWDRVNTEAFF
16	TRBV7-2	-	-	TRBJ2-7	TGTGCCAGCAGCCCTGCGACAGGGAGGAATATATACGAGCAGTACTTC	CASSPATGRNIYEQYF
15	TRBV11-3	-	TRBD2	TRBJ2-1	TGTGCCAGCAGCCCGGGACTAGCGGGCAGGGATGAGCAGTTCTTC	CASSPGLAGRDEQFF
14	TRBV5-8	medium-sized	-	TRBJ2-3	TGTGCCAGCAGCTCCCGAGGGGCCACAGATACGCAGTATTTT	CASSSRGATDTQYF
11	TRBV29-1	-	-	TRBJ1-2	-	CSVPDFRGYTF
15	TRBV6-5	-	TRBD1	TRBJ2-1	TGTGCCAGCAGTTACCCGGGGACAGGGGGAGGGGAGCAGTTCTTC	CASSYPGTGGGEQFF
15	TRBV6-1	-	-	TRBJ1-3	TGTGCCAGCAGTGCAGTGGACAACTCTGGAAACACCATATATTTT	CASSAVDNSGNTIYF
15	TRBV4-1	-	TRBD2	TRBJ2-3	TGCGCCAGCAGCCAAACTAGCGGGGGGCCAGATACGCAGTATTTT	CASSQTSGGPDTQYF
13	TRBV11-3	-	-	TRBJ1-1	TGTGCCAGCAGCTTAGGAAAGAACACTGAAGCTTTCTTT	CASSLGKNTEAFF
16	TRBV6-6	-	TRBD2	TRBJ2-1	TGTGCCAGCAGTTCCCGACTAGCGGGAGCTCACAATGAGCAGTTCTTC	CASSSRLAGAHNEQFF
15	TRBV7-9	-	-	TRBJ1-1	TGTGCCAGCAGCCGAAGTCGCGCAGGGAACACTGAAGCTTTCTTT	CASSRSRAGNTEAFF
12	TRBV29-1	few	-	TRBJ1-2	TGCAGCGTTGAGACGGTGGCTGATGGCTACACCTTC	CSVETVADGYTF
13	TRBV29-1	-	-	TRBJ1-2	TGCAGCGTTGAGCGCCAGATTAACTATGGCTACACCTTC	CSVERQINYGYTF
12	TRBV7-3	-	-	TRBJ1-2	TGTGCCAGCAGCTATTCAGGGAAGGGCTACACCTTC	CASSYSGKGYTF
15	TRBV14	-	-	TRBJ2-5	TGTGCCAGCAGCCCTCGAGCCCCTTATCAAGAGACCCAGTACTTC	CASSPRAPYQETQYF
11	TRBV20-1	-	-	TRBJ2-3	TGCAGTGCTGAGAGGGTAGATACGCAGTATTTT	CSAERVDTQYF
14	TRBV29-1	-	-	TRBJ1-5	TGCAGCGTGGGACATCAGGGGTCGGATCAGCCCCAGCATTTT	CSVGHQGSDQPQHF
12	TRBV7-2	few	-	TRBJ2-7	TGTGCCAGCAGCCTCTTAGGCTACGAGCAGTACTTC	CASSLLGYEQYF
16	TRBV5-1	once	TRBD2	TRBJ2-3	TGCGCCAGCAGCTTGGGTGCGGCTAGCGGGACAGATACGCAGTATTTT	CASSLGAASGTDTQYF
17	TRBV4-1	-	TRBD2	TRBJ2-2	TGCGCCAGCAGCCAAGAACCGGGACTAGGAAACACCGGGGAGCTGTTTTTT	CASSQEPGLGNTGELFF
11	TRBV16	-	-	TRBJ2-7	TGTGCCAGCAGCCTTAGATACGAGCAGTACTTC	CASSLRYEQYF
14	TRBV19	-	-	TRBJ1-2	TGTGCCAGTAGTACCGCCGGGACCCAGGGTGGCTACACCTTC	CASSTAGTQGGYTF
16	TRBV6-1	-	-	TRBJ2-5	TGTGCCAGCAGTGAATTACGAGGGGCTTACCAAGAGACCCAGTACTTC	CASSELRGAYQETQYF
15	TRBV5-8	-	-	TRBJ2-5	TGTGCCAGCAGCTTGGTTGACAGAGTCCAAGAGACCCAGTACTTC	CASSLVDRVQETQYF
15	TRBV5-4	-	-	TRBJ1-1	TGTGCCAGCAGCTTGGGACACTTACTTGCGACTGAAGCTTTCTTT	CASSLGHLLATEAFF
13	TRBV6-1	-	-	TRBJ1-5	TGTGCCAGCAGTGACAGGTTCGATCAGCCCCAGCATTTT	CASSDRFDQPQHF